The 22 T cell receptor beta chains reported below all come from one sample, sequenced in a study of T cells in localized non-small cell lung cancer. Generated by immunoSEQ multiplex PCR, the TCRdb table keeps only in-frame clones and is missing some. This sample has 45,000 to 65,000 clones, with about 78% found just once. Sequenced material: PBMCs, taken before any cancer treatment. These receptors all stem from a woman aged 35-70 years with stage II lung adenocarcinoma.

The chain recombines TRBV28 with TRBJ2-2; tentative D call: TRBD2 (6 bases). The CDR3 extends over 14 amino acids. Trimming took 5 bases from V and 3 from J, leaving 10 bases between them. Per germline, CDR1 MDHEN and CDR2 SYDVKM. CDR3 residues: CASSKGTYTGELFF. The CDR3 coding sequence is TGTGCCAGCAGTAAAGGGACTTACACCGGGGAGCTGTTTTTT.

The gene calls are TRBV28 and TRBJ1-5; D uncertain. This CDR3 is built from 14 residues. The germline V gene encodes CDR1 MDHEN and CDR2 SYDVKM. The V end was cut by 3 bases, the J end by 0 bases, with 6 bases between. The CDR3 spells CASSLAFSNQPQHF. DNA for the CDR3: TGTGCCAGCAGTTTGGCTTTTAGCAATCAGCCCCAGCATTTT.

V is TRBV30 and J is TRBJ2-5; D is undetermined. Between the trimmed V and J ends, which lost 2 bases and 5 bases, there was a span of 18 bases. Per germline, CDR1 GTSNPN and CDR2 SVGIG (reference sequence). The length of the CDR3 is 15 residues. The CDR3 sequence: CAWSWEAGFGETQYF. CDR3 nucleotide sequence: TGTGCCTGGAGTTGGGAAGCCGGGTTTGGGGAGACCCAGTACTTC.

This clone has only a few counts. The chain is built from TRBV28 and TRBJ1-1; D gene unclear. CDR1 and CDR2 from the germline V gene are MDHEN and SYDVKM. This CDR3 comprises 13 residues. V was shortened by 6 bases and J by 1 base, with 9 bases between the two germline ends. For the CDR3, the DNA is TGTGCCAGCAGCCGCCTGCAGAACACTGAAGCTTTCTTT. This codes for CASSRLQNTEAFF.

The chain couples TRBV5-1 to TRBJ2-7; no definite D call. Germline lookup yields CDR1 SGHRS and CDR2 YFSETQ. Between the trimmed V and J ends, which lost 0 bases and 2 bases, there was a span of 6 bases. The length of the CDR3 is 13 residues. The CDR3 nucleotides read TGCGCCAGCAGCTTGGACAGCCCCTACGAGCAGTACTTC. It encodes CASSLDSPYEQYF.

J is TRBJ2-7 and V is TRBV29-1, with 7 bases aligning to TRBD2. The CDR3 consists of 14 residues. Germline V lookup: CDR1 SQVTM, CDR2 ANQGSEA. V lost 7 bases, J lost 3 bases, and 12 bases stayed unmatched. DNA for the CDR3: TGCAGCGCTACCCGGGGAGGGGTTGGCTACGAGCAGTACTTC. This sequence encodes CSATRGGVGYEQYF.

The chain uses TRBV6-4 and TRBJ2-3; D remains ambiguous. Germline V gives CDR1 MRHNA, CDR2 SNTAGT. The CDR3 consists of 13 residues. Trimming removed 5 bases at V and 4 bases at J, with 10 bases between. The CDR3 bases are TGTGCCAGCAGTCGACGGCCCTCAGATACGCAGTATTTT. Translated, it gives CASSRRPSDTQYF.

This sequence joins TRBV6-1 and TRBJ1-6; D uncertain. V shed 3 bases and J shed 13 bases, with 13 bases lying between them. The CDR3 contains 13 residues. The germline gives CDR1 MNHNS, CDR2 SASEGT. CDR3 loop: CASSEPVLIPLHF. The CDR3 region has the DNA TGTGCCAGCAGTGAGCCCGTCCTAATTCCCCTCCACTTT.

With regard to this clone: A much larger clone is a single base away; this may be a read error. CDR3 sequence reads: CASSAGYEQYF. The CDR3 region has the DNA TGTGCCAGCAGTGCGGGCTACGAGCAGTACTTC. V and J are TRBV2 and TRBJ2-7; D remains ambiguous. Trimming removed 4 bases at V and 3 bases at J, with 4 bases between. Germline lookup yields CDR1 SNHLY and CDR2 FYNNEI. This CDR3 region has 11 residues.

The genes are TRBV19 and TRBJ1-5, with 7 bases fitting TRBD1. This CDR3 region has 14 residues. CDR1 is LNHDA and CDR2 is SQIVND in the germline V gene (reference sequence). Germline trimming cut 7 bases from V and 3 bases from J; bases unmatched to any gene: 6. Written as DNA, the CDR3 is TGTGCCAGTAAAAGGGGGCCTTTCAATCAGCCCCAGCATTTT. Protein sequence: CASKRGPFNQPQHF.

The rearrangement joins TRBV7-8 to TRBJ1-1, with D possibly matching TRBD1 (5 bases). CDR1 and CDR2 from the germline V gene are SGHVS and FQNEAQ. The CDR3 totals 16 residues. V was cut by 6 bases and J by 1 base, with 18 bases left in between. CDR3 in amino acids: CASREGAGRGNTEAFF. The DNA of the CDR3 is TGTGCCAGCAGGGAAGGAGCAGGGCGGGGGAACACTGAAGCTTTCTTT. The full variable domain, its missing parts supplied by reference TRBV7-8 and TRBJ1-1, is GAGVSQSPRYKVAKRGQDVALRCDPISGHVSLFWYQQALGQGPEFLTYFQNEAQLDKSGLPSDRFFAERPEGSVSTLKIQRTQQEDSAVYLCASREGAGRGNTEAFFGQGTRLTVV.

This rearrangement joins TRBV5-1 to TRBJ2-2; TRBD1 matches 7 bases. The CDR3 sequence is 16 residues long. The J segment lost 7 bases and the V segment lost 1 base, leaving 10 bases of the junction unmatched. Germline CDR1 is SGHRS and CDR2 is YFSETQ. The CDR3 nucleotides are TGCGCCAGCAGCTTGAGACAGGGAGATTTCGGCGGGGAGCTGTTTTTT. This encodes CASSLRQGDFGGELFF.

The chain recombines TRBV19 with TRBJ1-2, with a weak D call TRBD1 (5 bases). With 6 bases removed from V and 3 bases from J, the gap between germline ends came to 11 bases. The CDR3 is 13 residues long. Germline CDR1 and CDR2: LNHDA and SQIVND (reference sequence). CDR3 residues: CASREETDYGYTF. DNA of the CDR3: TGTGCCAGTAGAGAGGAGACAGACTATGGCTACACCTTC. Combining the CDR3 with reference TRBV19 and TRBJ1-2 gives the whole variable domain DGGITQSPKYLFRKEGQNVTLSCEQNLNHDAMYWYRQDPGQGLRLIYYSQIVNDFQKGDIAEGYSVSREKKESFPLTVTSAQKNPTAFYLCASREETDYGYTFGSGTRLTVV.

This clone was recorded only once. This chain connects TRBV2 to TRBJ2-7, with D possibly being TRBD1 (6 bases). V lost 6 bases and J lost 4, with 19 bases in between. The CDR3 is 15 residues long. The germline CDR1 and CDR2 sequences are SNHLY and FYNNEI. The CDR3 DNA reads as TGTGCCAGCAGGGGCCACAGGGCCGGTGGATACGAGCAGTACTTC. It encodes CASRGHRAGGYEQYF.

The J gene is TRBJ2-6, the V gene TRBV18, with 8 bases aligning to TRBD2. CDR3 length: 16 residues. Trimming at V came to 7 bases and at J to 2 bases, leaving 7 bases not matched to a gene. Germline values: CDR1 KGHSH, CDR2 LQKENI. CDR3 protein: CASYQPGGAGANVLTF. CDR3 nucleotides: TGTGCCAGCTATCAACCGGGGGGGGCTGGGGCCAACGTCCTGACTTTC.

The J gene is TRBJ1-3, the V gene TRBV6-5, with D possibly matching TRBD1 (5 bases). The germline V gene has CDR1 MNHEY and CDR2 SVGAGI. The ends were cut back, 0 bases at V and 4 bases at J, with 13 bases in the middle. The CDR3 has 16 residues. The CDR3 loop reads CASSYSAGTPGNTIYF. CDR3 in DNA: TGTGCCAGCAGTTACTCAGCTGGGACCCCGGGAAACACCATATATTTT.

The chain recombines TRBV2 with TRBJ1-1; D not resolved. Germline CDR1 and CDR2: SNHLY and FYNNEI. The CDR3 runs 13 residues. V lost 4 bases and J lost 10, with 16 bases in between. CDR3 protein: CASSAGLGDAAFF. The CDR3 DNA is TGTGCCAGCAGTGCCGGGCTCGGGGATGCAGCTTTCTTT.

The chain couples TRBV11-3 to TRBJ1-1; D is perhaps TRBD1 (6 bases). V was shortened by 5 bases and J by 1 base, with 11 bases between the two germline ends. CDR3 length equals 14 residues. The germline CDR1 and CDR2 sequences are SGHNT and YENEEA. CDR3 region: CASSQGHANTEAFF. The CDR3 bases are TGTGCCAGCAGCCAGGGACACGCGAACACTGAAGCTTTCTTT.

This clone was detected a few times. The rearrangement links TRBV30 to TRBJ2-7; D gene ambiguous. Germline CDR1 reads GTSNPN; CDR2 reads SVGIG (reference sequence). Trimming pared 0 bases from V and 4 bases from J, leaving 7 bases between. The CDR3 runs 12 residues. CDR3 DNA: TGTGCCTGGAGTGTAAGTAGATACGAGCAGTACTTC. Amino acid sequence: CAWSVSRYEQYF.

This clone was detected once. The chain couples TRBV7-6 to TRBJ1-2; 8 nucleotides agree with TRBD1. The trim removed 3 bases at V and 7 bases at J, leaving 4 bases unmatched. This CDR3 has 13 amino acids. From germline, CDR1 is SGHVS and CDR2 FNYEAQ. The DNA of the CDR3 is TGTGCCAGCAGCTTTGGACAGGGAGTTGGCTACACCTTC. Residues: CASSFGQGVGYTF.

This chain links TRBV5-1 with TRBJ2-3; 7 nucleotides match TRBD2. Germline CDR1 is SGHRS and CDR2 is YFSETQ. J was trimmed by 2 bases and V by 1 base; bases with no gene match: 4. The CDR3 has 15 amino acids. As DNA, the CDR3 is TGCGCCAGCAGCTTGATTGCGGGAGACACAGATACGCAGTATTTT. Encoded protein: CASSLIAGDTDTQYF. Based on the CDR3 plus reference TRBV5-1 and TRBJ2-3, the full variable domain is KAGVTQTPRYLIKTRGQQVTLSCSPISGHRSVSWYQQTPGQGLQFLFEYFSETQRNKGNFPGRFSGRQFSNSRSEMNVSTLELGDSALYLCASSLIAGDTDTQYFGPGTRLTVL.

This rearrangement joins TRBV5-4 to TRBJ2-5; D is uncertain. This CDR3 contains 14 residues. Germline assignment: CDR1 SGHNT and CDR2 YYREEE (reference sequence). The ends were cut back, 0 bases at V and 5 bases at J, with 11 bases in the middle. DNA of the CDR3: TGTGCCAGCAGCTTGGTGGGCGTTGGGGAGACCCAGTACTTC. This codes for CASSLVGVGETQYF. The whole variable domain, filled in from reference TRBV5-4 and TRBJ2-5, reads ETGVTQSPTHLIKTRGQQVTLRCSSQSGHNTVSWYQQALGQGPQFIFQYYREEENGRGNFPPRFSGLQFPNYSSELNVNALELDDSALYLCASSLVGVGETQYFGPGTRLLVL.